The source of this TCR beta chain is a study of T cell repertoires in cytomegalovirus infection (dated by TCRdb to the late 2010s). With regard to the full study: The peptide stimulations were aimed at well-studied HLA-B-restricted epitopes as well as recently identified HLA-C-restricted CMV epitopes, whose presentation resists viral immunomodulation. Donor HLA type was relevant to the analysis, as public TCR beta signatures indicated carriage of CMV infection together with the matching HLA type.

The treatment or condition label, as the study defines it: in vitro stimulation with specific CMV peptide epitopes to enrich CMV-specific T cells. Its CDR3 holds 15 amino acids, cysteine through phenylalanine. This entry keeps only the CDR3 DNA: 45 bases, framed from base 1. Reading the germline V gene (reference sequence) gives CDR1 DFQATT and CDR2 SNEGSKA. The V end gives up 2 bases and the J end 6 bases, leaving 10 bases in the junction not matched to a gene. What the research found in general, with its limitations: In the ex vivo response, HLA-C-restricted CMV-specific TCR beta clonotypes were dominant, and in two of eight donors the single most frequent clonotype came from this HLA-C-restricted group. Carriers of CMV infection plus the relevant HLA type were discriminated by the cumulative frequency of public TCR beta family members in the study cohort and in an independent roughly 340-donor cohort.

The instrument given in TCRdb is Illumina HiSeq 1500. In TCRdb, the public reads were trimmed at Q25 with fastp and aligned with MiXCR, with productive beta chains retained. CDR3 protein sequences are deduplicated, and each keeps its most common genes and DNA. Counted in this sample were roughly 800,000 distinct CDR3 sequences; 25% to 30% of them appeared once. The ten largest clones add up to 10% to 15% of the sample. This clonotype was found once. It has no known antigen specificity. Base qualities are not recorded, but no much larger clone differs from it by a single base. One read gives only weak evidence.

Rearrangement joined TRBV20-1 to TRBJ1-5, and TRBD1 aligns with 7 junction nucleotides. This receptor was identified in a human donor in good health (CMV status not recorded). Some clones in this sample may be carry-over from other donors' samples. Sequences were derived from cultured CD8+ T cells from PBMCs, sampled from culture after CMV antigen stimulation. For the CDR3, the sequence is CSARPSFDRAQPQHF. DNA sequence: TGCAGTGCTAGACCTTCCTTTGACAGGGCTCAGCCCCAGCATTTT.